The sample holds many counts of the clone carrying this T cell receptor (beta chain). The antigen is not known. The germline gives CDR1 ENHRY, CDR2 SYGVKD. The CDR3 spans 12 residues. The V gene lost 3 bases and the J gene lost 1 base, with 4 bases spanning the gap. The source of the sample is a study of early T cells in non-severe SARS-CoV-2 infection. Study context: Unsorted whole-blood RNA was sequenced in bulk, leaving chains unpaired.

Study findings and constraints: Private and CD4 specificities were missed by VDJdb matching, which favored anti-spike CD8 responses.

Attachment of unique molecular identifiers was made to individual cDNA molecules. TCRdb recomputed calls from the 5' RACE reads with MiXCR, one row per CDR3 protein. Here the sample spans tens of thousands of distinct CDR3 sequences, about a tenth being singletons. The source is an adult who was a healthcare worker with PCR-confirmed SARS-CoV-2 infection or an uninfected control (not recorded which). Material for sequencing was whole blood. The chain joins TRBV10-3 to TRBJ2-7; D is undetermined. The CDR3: CAISERSYEQYF. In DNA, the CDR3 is TGTGCCATCAGTGAACGGTCCTACGAGCAGTACTTC.